The 24 T cell receptor beta chains in this list originate from one sample, sequenced in a study of post-analysis software for immune sequencing data. Findings and limits, study-wide: Four or five TRBV segments (TRBV5-6, TRBV5-1 and TRBV20-1 among them) occurred more frequently in patients than in controls.

No antigen is known for these receptors. Sequencing libraries made from TCR beta cDNA carried unique molecular identifiers. TCRdb processed the PCR reads anew with MiXCR; each CDR3 protein has one entry. In the table there are almost 700,000 distinct CDR3 sequences, approximately 59% of which are singletons. The sequenced sample was blood. Receptors originate from a girl under 10 years old with multiple sclerosis.

The chain has TRBV2 and TRBJ1-2; 7 bases match TRBD1. This CDR3 has 14 amino acids. V shed 2 bases, J shed 4 bases, and the junction held 4 bases outside the gene matches. In germline, CDR1 is SNHLY, CDR2 FYNNEI. Here the CDR3 DNA reads TGTGCCAGCAGTGAAAGGACAGGCACCTATGGCTACACCTTC. Amino acids: CASSERTGTYGYTF. Drawing the rest from reference TRBV2 and TRBJ1-2, the complete variable domain is EPEVTQTPSHQVTQMGQEVILRCVPISNHLYFYWYRQILGQKVEFLVSFYNNEISEKSEIFDDQFSVERPDGSNFTLKIRSTKLEDSAMYFCASSERTGTYGYTFGSGTRLTVV.

This rearrangement joins TRBV12-3 or TRBV12-4 to TRBJ2-7, with D possibly being TRBD1 (6 bases). This CDR3 is 13 amino acids long. V lost 6 bases to trimming and J lost 3 bases, with 12 bases between them. CDR3 protein: CASSPGQIYEQYF. The CDR3 coding sequence is TGTGCCAGCAGCCCCGGACAGATCTACGAGCAGTACTTC.

This sequence joins TRBV7-2 and TRBJ2-4, with a tentative D call TRBD1 (6 bases). The end of the DNA aligns better with TRBJ2-5, so the J call may be wrong. This CDR3 has 15 amino acids. The germline gives CDR1 SGHTA, CDR2 FQGNSA. CDR3 nucleotides: TGTGCCAGCAGCCGGGATCGGACAGACGGGGAGACCCAGTACTTC. Translating it yields CASSRDRTDGETQYF.

V gene TRBV12-3 or TRBV12-4 combines with J gene TRBJ1-4; D possibly corresponds to TRBD1 (5 bases). The CDR3 contains 13 residues. V lost 2 bases and J 8 bases, leaving 9 bases between the germline ends. The CDR3 DNA reads as TGTGCCAGCAGTTTACAGGGTAGCGAAAAACTGTTTTTT. Amino acids: CASSLQGSEKLFF.

This clonotype came up a few times. The chain recombines TRBV28 with TRBJ2-7; 7 nucleotides match TRBD2. The CDR3 is made up of 14 amino acids. With V trimmed by 5 bases and J by 3 bases, 7 bases remained unmatched. Germline lookup yields CDR1 MDHEN and CDR2 SYDVKM. The CDR3 sequence: CASSASGTFYEQYF. The CDR3 nucleotides read TGTGCCAGCAGTGCTAGCGGTACCTTCTACGAGCAGTACTTC. Combining the CDR3 with reference TRBV28 and TRBJ2-7 gives the whole variable domain DVKVTQSSRYLVKRTGEKVFLECVQDMDHENMFWYRQDPGLGLRLIYFSYDVKMKEKGDIPEGYSVSREKKERFSLILESASTNQTSMYLCASSASGTFYEQYFGPGTRLTVT.

The chain couples TRBV24-1 to TRBJ2-1, with 12 bases identical to TRBD2. There are 15 residues in the CDR3. Germline loops: CDR1 KGHDR, CDR2 SFDVKD. V gave up 2 bases and J gave up 8 bases; unmatched junction bases: 3. The CDR3, as DNA: TGTGCCACCAGTGATTCGACTAGCGGGGGAGATGAGCAGTTCTTC. Translation gives CATSDSTSGGDEQFF.

This clonotype came up a few times. The chain carries TRBV11-1 and TRBJ1-2; TRBD1 agrees at 8 bases. The germline CDR1 and CDR2 sequences are SGHAT and FQDESV (reference sequence). The CDR3 runs 14 residues. The ends lost 5 bases at V and 6 bases at J; junction bases unmatched: 8. The CDR3 region has the DNA TGTGCCAGCAGCCGGACCGGGACAGGCAATGGCTACACCTTC. It yields the protein CASSRTGTGNGYTF.

The gene calls are TRBV9 and TRBJ2-3, with D tentatively TRBD1 (5 bases). Germline-derived CDR1 and CDR2 are SGDLS and YYNGEE. Trimming cost V 4 bases and J 10 bases, with 25 bases left between them. This CDR3 comprises 16 residues. In DNA form, the CDR3 reads TGTGCCAGCAGCCCCCTAGGGGCTAGGCCCACCGACGCGCAGTATTTT. The encoded protein is CASSPLGARPTDAQYF.

V gene TRBV5-1 combines with J gene TRBJ1-2, with D possibly being TRBD1 (6 bases). This CDR3 comprises 14 residues. The germline CDR1 and CDR2 sequences are SGHRS and YFSETQ. Trimming took off 4 bases at V and 3 bases at J, with 13 bases between the two ends. The CDR3 spells CASSPNSGDYGYTF. The CDR3 DNA reads as TGCGCCAGCAGCCCGAATTCAGGGGACTATGGCTACACCTTC.

The rearrangement uses TRBV20-1 and TRBJ2-1, with 11 bases identical to TRBD2. The germline V gene has CDR1 DFQATT and CDR2 SNEGSKA (reference sequence). The CDR3 runs 15 residues. With 0 bases clipped from V and 5 bases from J, the junction kept 3 bases outside the gene matches. CDR3 coding DNA: TGCAGTGCTAGAGAACTAGCGGGAGCCCACAATGAGCAGTTCTTC. This gives the protein CSARELAGAHNEQFF.

This sequence joins TRBV9 and TRBJ2-7; the D gene is possibly TRBD1 (5 bases). Germline V gene data show CDR1 as SGDLS and CDR2 as YYNGEE. Trimming shortened V by 0 bases and J by 2 bases, and 12 bases separated the two germline ends. CDR3 length equals 15 residues. The CDR3: CASSVAQGSTYEQYF. In DNA, the CDR3 is TGTGCCAGCAGCGTAGCCCAGGGTAGTACCTACGAGCAGTACTTC.

The chain couples TRBV10-3 to TRBJ2-6; tentative D call: TRBD2 (6 bases). CDR1 and CDR2 from the germline V gene are ENHRY and SYGVKD. The V end lost 4 bases, the J end lost 0 bases, and 10 bases lay between the germline ends. The CDR3 consists of 16 residues. The CDR3, as DNA: TGTGCCATCAGTGGAGGGCGGGACTCTGGGGCCAACGTCCTGACTTTC. This gives the protein CAISGGRDSGANVLTF.

The chain combines TRBV7-8 with TRBJ2-4, with D unclear. The J call may be faulty, since TRBJ2-7 better matches the DNA end. Germline lookup yields CDR1 SGHVS and CDR2 FQNEAQ. The CDR3 runs 15 residues. This chain's CDR3 is CASSLEVGYSYEQYF. CDR3 DNA: TGTGCCAGCAGCCTCGAGGTAGGCTATTCCTACGAGCAGTACTTC.

This chain connects TRBV10-1 to TRBJ2-5, with a weak D call TRBD2 (5 bases). The germline V gene has CDR1 WNHNN and CDR2 SYGVQD (reference sequence). V was trimmed by 3 bases and J by 5 bases, leaving 10 bases between them. This CDR3 has 13 amino acids. The CDR3 sequence: CASSEGGVETQYF. Written as DNA, the CDR3 is TGCGCCAGCAGTGAAGGAGGAGTGGAGACCCAGTACTTC.

The chain links TRBV5-1 to TRBJ1-1; D is unclear. The length of the CDR3 is 14 residues. Germline-derived CDR1 and CDR2 are SGHRS and YFSETQ. V was shortened by 0 bases and J by 4 bases, with 10 bases between the two germline ends. The CDR3 here is CASSLEVGVTEAFF. CDR3 nucleotide sequence: TGCGCCAGCAGCTTGGAGGTAGGAGTCACTGAAGCTTTCTTT. Drawing the rest from reference TRBV5-1 and TRBJ1-1, the complete variable domain is KAGVTQTPRYLIKTRGQQVTLSCSPISGHRSVSWYQQTPGQGLQFLFEYFSETQRNKGNFPGRFSGRQFSNSRSEMNVSTLELGDSALYLCASSLEVGVTEAFFGQGTRLTVV.

This sequence joins TRBV6-2 or TRBV6-3 and TRBJ2-3; unclear D gene. Germline V lookup: CDR1 MNHEY, CDR2 SVGEGT. V was clipped by 7 bases and J by 0 bases, with 11 bases between them. This CDR3 has 14 residues. The CDR3 sequence: CASKDGTSTDTQYF. The CDR3 DNA reads TGTGCCAGCAAAGACGGTACTAGCACAGATACGCAGTATTTT.

In its sample, this clonotype was seen a few times. The chain employs TRBV7-2 and TRBJ2-3; D not certain. V was clipped by 3 bases and J by 4 bases, with 14 bases between them. Germline assignment: CDR1 SGHTA and CDR2 FQGNSA. The length of the CDR3 is 15 residues. CDR3 protein: CASSFMQVGPDTQYF. DNA of the CDR3: TGTGCCAGCAGCTTCATGCAGGTTGGCCCAGATACGCAGTATTTT.

This sequence joins TRBV5-1 and TRBJ2-3, with no clear D. This CDR3 has 16 amino acids. In germline, CDR1 is SGHRS, CDR2 YFSETQ. Trimming cost V 0 bases and J 0 bases, with 11 bases left between them. The CDR3 DNA is TGCGCCAGCAGCTTGGGCGAGCAGACTAGCACAGATACGCAGTATTTT. Protein sequence: CASSLGEQTSTDTQYF. The full variable domain, in which reference TRBV5-1 and TRBJ2-3 provide the parts outside the CDR3, is KAGVTQTPRYLIKTRGQQVTLSCSPISGHRSVSWYQQTPGQGLQFLFEYFSETQRNKGNFPGRFSGRQFSNSRSEMNVSTLELGDSALYLCASSLGEQTSTDTQYFGPGTRLTVL.

Remarks on this clonotype: A read error may account for a junction end that differs from germline. The genes are TRBV15 and TRBJ2-3; tentatively, D is TRBD1 (5 bases). Germline V CDR1 and CDR2: LNHNV, YYDKDF (reference sequence). This CDR3 spans 19 amino acids. CDR3 amino acids: CATSRVSSVVGLFTDAQYF. The DNA for the CDR3 is TGTGCCACCAGCAGAGTCTCATCGGTAGTGGGGCTTTTCACAGATGCGCAGTATTTT. Full variable domain (rest looked up from reference TRBV15 and TRBJ2-3): DAMVIQNPRYQVTQFGKPVTLSCSQTLNHNVMYWYQQKSSQAPKLLFHYYDKDFNNEADTPDNFQSRRPNTSFCFLDIRSPGLGDTAMYLCATSRVSSVVGLFTDAQYFGPGTRLTVL.

In its sample, this clonotype was seen a few times. This chain uses TRBV25-1 with TRBJ2-5; perhaps TRBD1 as D (5 bases). The CDR3 totals 15 residues. CDR1 and CDR2 from the germline V gene are MGHDK and SYGVNS. The V gene lost 1 base and the J gene lost 5 bases, with 14 bases spanning the gap. The CDR3 here is CASSESRAFQETQYF. The CDR3 region has the DNA TGTGCCAGCAGTGAATCCAGGGCGTTTCAGGAGACCCAGTACTTC.

This clonotype came up a few times. This chain links TRBV5-1 with TRBJ2-1; TRBD2 matches 15 bases. The ends lost 0 bases at V and 4 bases at J; junction bases unmatched: 8. The CDR3 covers 19 residues. Germline-derived CDR1 and CDR2 are SGHRS and YFSETQ. CDR3 residues: CASSLGPPGLAGGYNEQFF. The CDR3 region has the DNA TGCGCCAGCAGCTTGGGGCCTCCCGGACTAGCGGGGGGGTACAATGAGCAGTTCTTC.

A few counts support this clonotype. V gene TRBV7-9 combines with J gene TRBJ2-4, with a possible D match to TRBD2 (6 bases). Deletions cut 5 bases from V and 13 bases from J, with 24 bases between. From germline, CDR1 is SEHNR and CDR2 FQNEAQ (reference sequence). The CDR3 is made up of 15 amino acids. CDR3 residues: CASSNEGTPLWEQYF. CDR3 sequence (DNA): TGTGCCAGCAGCAACGAAGGGACTCCCCTCTGGGAGCAGTACTTC.

This clonotype was detected once. The chain joins TRBV15 to TRBJ1-2; 9 bases fit TRBD1. The CDR3 is 12 amino acids. Unmatched junction bases numbered 2, after V lost 5 bases and J lost 7 bases. Per the germline V gene, CDR1 is LNHNV and CDR2 is YYDKDF (reference sequence). CDR3 sequence: CATSRDRVGYTF. The CDR3 DNA reads TGTGCCACCAGCCGGGACAGGGTTGGCTACACCTTC.

This clonotype was counted a few times. The J gene is TRBJ2-2, the V gene TRBV29-1; TRBD1 is a possible D gene (5 bases). Germline V gives CDR1 SQVTM, CDR2 ANQGSEA. The CDR3 length is 13 residues. Deletions cut 4 bases from V and 7 bases from J, with 13 bases between. DNA for the CDR3: TGCAGCGTTGTGGGGATCAGGGACGGGGAGCTGTTTTTT. It encodes CSVVGIRDGELFF.